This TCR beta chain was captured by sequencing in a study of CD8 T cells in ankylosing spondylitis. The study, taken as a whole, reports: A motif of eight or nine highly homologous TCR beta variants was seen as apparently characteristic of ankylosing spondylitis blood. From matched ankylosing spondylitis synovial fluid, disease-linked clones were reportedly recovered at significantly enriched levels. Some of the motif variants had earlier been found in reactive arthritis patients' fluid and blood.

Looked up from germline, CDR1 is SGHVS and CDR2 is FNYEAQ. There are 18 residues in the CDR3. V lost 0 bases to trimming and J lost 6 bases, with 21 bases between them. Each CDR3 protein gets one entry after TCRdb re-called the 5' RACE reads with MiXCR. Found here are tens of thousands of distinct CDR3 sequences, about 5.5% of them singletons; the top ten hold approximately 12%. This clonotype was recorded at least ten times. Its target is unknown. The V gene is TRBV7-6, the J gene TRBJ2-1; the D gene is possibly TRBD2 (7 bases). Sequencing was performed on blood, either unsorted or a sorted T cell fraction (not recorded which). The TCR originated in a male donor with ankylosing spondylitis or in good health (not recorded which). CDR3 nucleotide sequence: TGTGCCAGCAGCTTAGCCTATGGAGGGGGGGGACCCTCCAATGAGCAGTTCTTC. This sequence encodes CASSLAYGGGGPSNEQFF.